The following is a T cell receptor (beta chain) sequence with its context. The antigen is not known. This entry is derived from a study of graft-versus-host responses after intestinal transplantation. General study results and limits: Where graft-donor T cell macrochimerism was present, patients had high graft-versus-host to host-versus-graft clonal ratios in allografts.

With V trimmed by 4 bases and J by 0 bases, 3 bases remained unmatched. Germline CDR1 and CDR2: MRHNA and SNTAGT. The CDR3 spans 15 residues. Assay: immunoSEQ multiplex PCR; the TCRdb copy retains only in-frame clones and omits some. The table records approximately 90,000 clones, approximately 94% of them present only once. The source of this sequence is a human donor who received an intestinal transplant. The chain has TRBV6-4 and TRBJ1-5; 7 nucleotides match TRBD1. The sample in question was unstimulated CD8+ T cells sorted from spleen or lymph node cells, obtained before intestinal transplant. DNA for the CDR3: TGTGCCAGCAGTGTGGGGGACAGTAGCAATCAGCCCCAGCATTTT. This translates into CASSVGDSSNQPQHF.